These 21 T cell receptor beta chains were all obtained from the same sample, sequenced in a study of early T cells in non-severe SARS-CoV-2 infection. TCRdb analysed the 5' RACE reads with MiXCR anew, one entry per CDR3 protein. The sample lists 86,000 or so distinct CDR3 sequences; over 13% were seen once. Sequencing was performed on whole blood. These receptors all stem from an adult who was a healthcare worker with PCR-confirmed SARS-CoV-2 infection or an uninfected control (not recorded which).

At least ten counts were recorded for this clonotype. The CDR3 coding sequence is TGTGCCAGCAGCCCAAGGACTAGCCCAGAGACCCAGTACTTC. It specifies CASSPRTSPETQYF. The chain carries TRBV7-9 and TRBJ2-5; 8 bases match TRBD2. This CDR3 region has 14 residues. With 5 bases clipped from V and 4 bases from J, the junction kept 6 bases outside the gene matches. Germline V lookup: CDR1 SEHNR, CDR2 FQNEAQ (reference sequence).

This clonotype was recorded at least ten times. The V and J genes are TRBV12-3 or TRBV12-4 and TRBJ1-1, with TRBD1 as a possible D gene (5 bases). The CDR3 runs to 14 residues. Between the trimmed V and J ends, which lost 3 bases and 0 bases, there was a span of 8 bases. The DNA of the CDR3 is TGTGCCAGCAGTTTGCGACAGTTGAACACTGAAGCTTTCTTT. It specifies CASSLRQLNTEAFF.

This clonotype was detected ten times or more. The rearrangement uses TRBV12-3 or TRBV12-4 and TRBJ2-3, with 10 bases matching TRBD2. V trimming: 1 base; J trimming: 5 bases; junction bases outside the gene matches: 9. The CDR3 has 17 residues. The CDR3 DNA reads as TGTGCCAGCAGTTTAGAAGGAGCGGGAGGGCCAAGAGATACGCAGTATTTT. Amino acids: CASSLEGAGGPRDTQYF.

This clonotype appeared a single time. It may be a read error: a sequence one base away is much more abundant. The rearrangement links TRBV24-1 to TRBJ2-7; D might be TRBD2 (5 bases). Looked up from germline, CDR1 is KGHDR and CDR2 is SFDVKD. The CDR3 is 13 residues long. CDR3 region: CAISAGPSYEQYF. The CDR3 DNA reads TGTGCCATCAGTGCGGGCCCATCCTACGAGCAGTACTTC.

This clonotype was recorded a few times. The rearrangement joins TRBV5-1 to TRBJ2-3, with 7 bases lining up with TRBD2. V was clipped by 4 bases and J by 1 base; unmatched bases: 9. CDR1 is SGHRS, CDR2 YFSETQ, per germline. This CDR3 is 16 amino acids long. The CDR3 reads CASSARGLAGTDTQYF. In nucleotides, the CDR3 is TGCGCCAGCAGCGCCCGAGGGCTAGCGGGCACAGATACGCAGTATTTT.

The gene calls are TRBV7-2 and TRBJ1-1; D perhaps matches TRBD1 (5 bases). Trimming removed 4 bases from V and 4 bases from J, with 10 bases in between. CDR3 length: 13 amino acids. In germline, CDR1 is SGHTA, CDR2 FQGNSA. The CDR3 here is CASSWTLFTEAFF. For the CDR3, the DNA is TGTGCCAGCAGCTGGACACTGTTCACTGAAGCTTTCTTT.

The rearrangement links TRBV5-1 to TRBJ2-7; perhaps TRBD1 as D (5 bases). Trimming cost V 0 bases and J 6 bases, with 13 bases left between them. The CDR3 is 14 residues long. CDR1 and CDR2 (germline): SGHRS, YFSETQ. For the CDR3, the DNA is TGCGCCAGCAGCTTGGTACAGGACCGGGCCGAGCAGTACTTC. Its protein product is CASSLVQDRAEQYF. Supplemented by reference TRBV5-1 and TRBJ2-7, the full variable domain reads KAGVTQTPRYLIKTRGQQVTLSCSPISGHRSVSWYQQTPGQGLQFLFEYFSETQRNKGNFPGRFSGRQFSNSRSEMNVSTLELGDSALYLCASSLVQDRAEQYFGPGTRLTVT.

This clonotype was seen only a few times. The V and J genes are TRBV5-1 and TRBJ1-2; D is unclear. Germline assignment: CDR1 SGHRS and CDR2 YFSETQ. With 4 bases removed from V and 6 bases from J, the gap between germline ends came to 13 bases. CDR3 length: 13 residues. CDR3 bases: TGCGCCAGCAGCAGTGAAAATGGTCATGGCTACACCTTC. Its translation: CASSSENGHGYTF.

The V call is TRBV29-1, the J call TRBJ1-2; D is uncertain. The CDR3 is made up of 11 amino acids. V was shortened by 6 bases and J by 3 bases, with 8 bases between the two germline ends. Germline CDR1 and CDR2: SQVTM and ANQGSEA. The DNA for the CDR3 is TGCAGCGTCAGGACGGACTATGGCTACACCTTC. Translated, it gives CSVRTDYGYTF.

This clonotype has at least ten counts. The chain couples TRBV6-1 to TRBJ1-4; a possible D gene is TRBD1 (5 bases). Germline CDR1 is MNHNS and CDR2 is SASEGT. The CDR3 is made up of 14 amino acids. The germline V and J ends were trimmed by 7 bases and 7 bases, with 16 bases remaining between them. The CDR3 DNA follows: TGTGCCAGCACCCGGGGACCCTCAAGTGAAAAACTGTTTTTT. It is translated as CASTRGPSSEKLFF.

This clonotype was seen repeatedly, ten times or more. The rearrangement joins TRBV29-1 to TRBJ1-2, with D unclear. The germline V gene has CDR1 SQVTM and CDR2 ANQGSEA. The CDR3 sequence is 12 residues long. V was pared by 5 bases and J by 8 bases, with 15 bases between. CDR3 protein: CSVTHEGFGYTF. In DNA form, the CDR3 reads TGCAGCGTTACCCACGAGGGATTCGGCTACACCTTC.

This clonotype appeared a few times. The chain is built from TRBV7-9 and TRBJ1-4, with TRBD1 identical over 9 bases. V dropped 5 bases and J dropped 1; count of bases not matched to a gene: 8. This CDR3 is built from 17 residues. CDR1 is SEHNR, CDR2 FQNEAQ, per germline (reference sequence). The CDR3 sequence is CASSPRTGEVTNEKLFF. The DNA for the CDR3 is TGTGCCAGCAGCCCGCGGACAGGGGAAGTAACTAATGAAAAACTGTTTTTT. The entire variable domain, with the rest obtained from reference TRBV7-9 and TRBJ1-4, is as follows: DTGVSQNPRHKITKRGQNVTFRCDPISEHNRLYWYRQTLGQGPEFLTYFQNEAQLEKSRLLSDRFSAERPKGSFSTLEIQRTEQGDSAMYLCASSPRTGEVTNEKLFFGSGTQLSVL.

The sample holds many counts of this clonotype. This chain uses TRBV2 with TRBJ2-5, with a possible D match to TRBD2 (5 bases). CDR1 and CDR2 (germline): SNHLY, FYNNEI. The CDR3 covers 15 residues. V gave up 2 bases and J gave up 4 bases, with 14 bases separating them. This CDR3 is CASSESGLSAETQYF. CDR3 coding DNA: TGTGCCAGCAGTGAATCGGGATTATCGGCAGAGACCCAGTACTTC.

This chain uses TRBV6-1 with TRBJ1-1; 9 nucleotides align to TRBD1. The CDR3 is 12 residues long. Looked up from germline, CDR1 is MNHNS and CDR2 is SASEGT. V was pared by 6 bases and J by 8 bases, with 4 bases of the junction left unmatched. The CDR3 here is CASRRQGVEAFF. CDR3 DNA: TGTGCCAGCAGGCGACAGGGGGTGGAAGCTTTCTTT.

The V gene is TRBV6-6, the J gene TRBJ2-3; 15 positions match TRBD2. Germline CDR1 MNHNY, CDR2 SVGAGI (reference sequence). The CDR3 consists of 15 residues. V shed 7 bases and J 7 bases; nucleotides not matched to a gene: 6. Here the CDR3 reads CASTRTSGGENTQYF. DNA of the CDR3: TGTGCCAGCACCAGGACTAGCGGGGGGGAAAATACGCAGTATTTT.

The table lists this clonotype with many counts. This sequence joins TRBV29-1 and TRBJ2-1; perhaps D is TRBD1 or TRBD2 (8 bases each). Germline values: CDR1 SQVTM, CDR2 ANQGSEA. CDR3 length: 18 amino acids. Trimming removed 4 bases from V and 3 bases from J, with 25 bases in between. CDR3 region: CSVAGGEMRGASYNEQFF. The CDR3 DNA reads TGCAGCGTTGCAGGGGGCGAAATGCGGGGGGCCAGCTACAATGAGCAGTTCTTC.

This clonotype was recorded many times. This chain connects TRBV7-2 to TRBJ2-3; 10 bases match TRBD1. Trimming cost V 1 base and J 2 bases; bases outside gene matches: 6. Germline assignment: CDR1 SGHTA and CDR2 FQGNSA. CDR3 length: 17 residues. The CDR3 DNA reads TGTGCCAGCAGCTTAGGTGGACAGGGGGGAGTCACAGATACGCAGTATTTT. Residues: CASSLGGQGGVTDTQYF.

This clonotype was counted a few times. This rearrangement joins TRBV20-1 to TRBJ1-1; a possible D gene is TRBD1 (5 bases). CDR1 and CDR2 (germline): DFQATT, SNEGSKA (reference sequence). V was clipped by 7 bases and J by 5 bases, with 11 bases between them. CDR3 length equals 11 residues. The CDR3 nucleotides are TGCAGTGTGCCCGAGGGGACTGAAGCTTTCTTT. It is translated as CSVPEGTEAFF.

The CDR3, as DNA: TGTGCCAGCAGTTCCAGGGGGTGCGCGTACGAGCAGTACTTC. It codes for CASSSRGCAYEQYF. The rearrangement uses TRBV27 and TRBJ2-7; 7 bases are shared with TRBD1. Germline V gene lookup returns CDR1 MNHEY and CDR2 SMNVEV (reference sequence). CDR3 size: 14 residues. Losses at the gene ends were 4 bases for V and 4 bases for J; bases not matched to a gene: 7.

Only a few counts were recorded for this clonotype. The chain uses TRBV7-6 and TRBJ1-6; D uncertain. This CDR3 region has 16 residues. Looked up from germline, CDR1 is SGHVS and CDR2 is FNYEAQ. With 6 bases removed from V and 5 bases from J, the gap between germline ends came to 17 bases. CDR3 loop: CASSQKDRHDNSPLHF. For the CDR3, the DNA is TGTGCCAGCAGTCAAAAAGATAGACACGATAATTCACCCCTCCACTTT.

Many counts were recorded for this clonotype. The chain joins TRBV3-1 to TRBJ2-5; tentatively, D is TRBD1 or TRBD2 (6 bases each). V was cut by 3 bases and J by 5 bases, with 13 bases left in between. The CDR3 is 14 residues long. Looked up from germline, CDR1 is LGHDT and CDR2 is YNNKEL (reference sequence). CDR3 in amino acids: CASSQLGGSETQYF. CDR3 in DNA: TGTGCCAGCAGCCAGTTGGGGGGCTCGGAGACCCAGTACTTC.